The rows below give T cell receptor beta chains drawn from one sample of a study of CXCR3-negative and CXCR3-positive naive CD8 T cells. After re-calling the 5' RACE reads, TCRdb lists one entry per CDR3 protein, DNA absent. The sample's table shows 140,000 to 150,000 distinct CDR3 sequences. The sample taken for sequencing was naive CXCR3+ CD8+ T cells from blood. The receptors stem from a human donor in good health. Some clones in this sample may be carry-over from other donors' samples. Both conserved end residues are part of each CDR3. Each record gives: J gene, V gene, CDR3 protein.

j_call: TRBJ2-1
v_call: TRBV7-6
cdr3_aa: CASSLFGPGNYNEQFF

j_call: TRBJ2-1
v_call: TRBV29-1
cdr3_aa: CSVDTGLAGGPSYNEQFF

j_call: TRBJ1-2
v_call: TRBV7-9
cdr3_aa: CASSLGGHGYTF

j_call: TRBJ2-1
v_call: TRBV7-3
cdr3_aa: CASSLIGGGSGNEQFF

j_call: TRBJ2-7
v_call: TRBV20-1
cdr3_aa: CSARPRASYEQYF

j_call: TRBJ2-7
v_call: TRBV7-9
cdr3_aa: CASSFPGGDEQYF

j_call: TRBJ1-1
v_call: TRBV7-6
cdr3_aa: CASSPGTGASEAFF

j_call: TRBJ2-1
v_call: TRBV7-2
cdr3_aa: CASILTGLHNEQFF

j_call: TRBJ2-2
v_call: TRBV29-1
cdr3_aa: CSARGDGELFF

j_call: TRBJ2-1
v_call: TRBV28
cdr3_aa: CASNSGRAGNEQFF

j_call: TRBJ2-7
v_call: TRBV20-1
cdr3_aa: CSAPFATGPYEQYF

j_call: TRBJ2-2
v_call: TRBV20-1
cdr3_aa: CSARERGVGNTGELFF

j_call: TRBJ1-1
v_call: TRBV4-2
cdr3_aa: CASTPQGGLGSNTEAFF

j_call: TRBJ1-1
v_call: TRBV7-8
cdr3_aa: CASSPRTGLNTEAFF

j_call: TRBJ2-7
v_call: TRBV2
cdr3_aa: CASSEIGVGSYEQYF

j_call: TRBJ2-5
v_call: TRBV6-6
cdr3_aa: CAKSSGRGQETQYF

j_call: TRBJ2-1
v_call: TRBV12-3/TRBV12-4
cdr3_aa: CASSKKNHNEQFF

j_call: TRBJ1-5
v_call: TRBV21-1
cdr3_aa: CASGQGPYQPQHF

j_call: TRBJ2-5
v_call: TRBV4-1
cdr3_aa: CASSRISSVQETQYF

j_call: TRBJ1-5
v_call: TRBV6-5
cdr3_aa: CASSYDGNQPQHF

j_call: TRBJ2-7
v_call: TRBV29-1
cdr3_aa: CSVAGTGINYEQYF

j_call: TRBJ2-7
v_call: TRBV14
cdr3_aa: CASSQVAGTVYEQYF

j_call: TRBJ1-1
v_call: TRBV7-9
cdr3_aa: CASSSGDGEAFF

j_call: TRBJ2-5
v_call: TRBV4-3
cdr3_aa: CASSQTGLADQETQYF

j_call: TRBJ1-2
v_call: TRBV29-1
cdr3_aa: CSAARGAANYGYTF

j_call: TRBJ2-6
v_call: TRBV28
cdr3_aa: CASSYASSGANVLTF

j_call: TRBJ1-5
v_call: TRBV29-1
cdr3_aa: CSAGTGDQPQHF

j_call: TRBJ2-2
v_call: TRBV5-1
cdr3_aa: CASSLAWGGIPTGELFF

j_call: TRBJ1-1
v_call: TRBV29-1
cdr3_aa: CSVEDQTGVAFF

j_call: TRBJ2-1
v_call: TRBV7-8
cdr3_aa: CASSLAAGQGPSYNEQFF

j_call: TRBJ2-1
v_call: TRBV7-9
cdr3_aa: CASSSTTPSGKSYNEQFF

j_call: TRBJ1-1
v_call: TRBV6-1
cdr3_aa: CASYRLDTEAFF

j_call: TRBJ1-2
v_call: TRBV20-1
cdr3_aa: CSAVDRVDYGYTF

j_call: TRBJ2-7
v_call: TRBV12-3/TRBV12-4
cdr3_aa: CASSFDAGSYEQYF

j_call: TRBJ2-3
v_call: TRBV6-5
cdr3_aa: CASSYSSRDSTDTQYF

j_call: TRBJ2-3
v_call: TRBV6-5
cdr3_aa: CASSSGGDDTDTQYF